Below are 28 T cell receptor beta chains sequenced from a single sample in a study of OX40 agonist ivuxolimab in advanced cancers. The library was obtained by the immunoSEQ multiplex PCR assay. Drawn from immuneACCESS, this table holds only the in-frame rearrangements with V and J called that TCRdb kept. Clones are partly lost; checked studies trace under half to an unresolved V gene and leave the rest unexplained. The sample has around 60,000 clones on record, roughly 90% of them singletons. 16% of the sample rests with the top ten. This specimen was CD4+ or CD8+ T cells sorted from blood, taken in a trial of the OX40 agonist ivuxolimab. The receptors come from an adult with an advanced solid tumor such as melanoma, head and neck, liver or kidney cancer.

The V call is TRBV5-1, the J call TRBJ1-3; perhaps TRBD1 as D (5 bases). Germline CDR1 is SGHRS and CDR2 is YFSETQ. This CDR3 spans 15 amino acids. V was clipped by 4 bases and J by 2 bases, with 13 bases between them. Here the CDR3 reads CASSQDSLAGNTIYF. The CDR3 region has the DNA TGCGCCAGCAGCCAAGACAGCCTGGCTGGAAACACCATATATTTT.

The rearrangement links TRBV6-1 to TRBJ2-3; D not resolved. V gave up 10 bases and J gave up 2 bases, with 13 bases separating them. The CDR3 contains 13 residues. Germline loops: CDR1 MNHNS, CDR2 SASEGT. The CDR3 region is CATSSPPTDTQYF. Here the CDR3 DNA reads TGTGCCACCTCCTCACCCCCCACAGATACGCAGTATTTT.

CDR3 coding DNA: TGTGCCAGCAGCGCATGGACTATGGGCGGGGAGCTGTTTTTT. Translation gives CASSAWTMGGELFF. This rearrangement joins TRBV9 to TRBJ2-2; D is possibly TRBD2 (6 bases). The CDR3 spans 14 residues. Germline loops: CDR1 SGDLS, CDR2 YYNGEE. The germline V and J ends were trimmed by 3 bases and 7 bases, with 13 bases remaining between them. The full variable domain, completed using reference TRBV9 and TRBJ2-2, is DSGVTQTPKHLITATGQRVTLRCSPRSGDLSVYWYQQSLDQGLQFLIQYYNGEERAKGNILERFSAQQFPDLHSELNLSSLELGDSALYFCASSAWTMGGELFFGEGSRLTVL.

The rearrangement joins TRBV2 to TRBJ1-2; TRBD1 matches at 8 bases. Germline CDR1 is SNHLY and CDR2 is FYNNEI. The CDR3 totals 13 residues. The ends lost 6 bases at V and 3 bases at J; junction bases unmatched: 3. CDR3 residues: CASSTGQDYGYTF. As DNA, the CDR3 is TGTGCCAGCAGCACGGGACAGGACTATGGCTACACCTTC. Full variable domain (missing parts from reference TRBV2 and TRBJ1-2): EPEVTQTPSHQVTQMGQEVILRCVPISNHLYFYWYRQILGQKVEFLVSFYNNEISEKSEIFDDQFSVERPDGSNFTLKIRSTKLEDSAMYFCASSTGQDYGYTFGSGTRLTVV.

V usage is TRBV4-2 and J usage is TRBJ2-3; D gene uncertain. The CDR3 consists of 16 residues. Germline V CDR1 and CDR2: LGHNA, YNFKEQ. The ends were cut back, 0 bases at V and 1 base at J, with 11 bases in the middle. CDR3: CASSQEYDTGTDTQYF. CDR3 DNA sequence: TGTGCCAGCAGCCAAGAATACGATACTGGCACAGATACGCAGTATTTT.

J is TRBJ2-7 and V is TRBV28; 9 positions match TRBD1. The length of the CDR3 is 14 residues. Losses at the gene ends were 5 bases for V and 6 bases for J; bases not matched to a gene: 8. The V gene's germline CDR1 is MDHEN and CDR2 SYDVKM. CDR3 DNA sequence: TGTGCCAGCAGTAAGGGGGGGACAGGGCGCGAGCAGTACTTC. Translating gives CASSKGGTGREQYF.

This sequence joins TRBV5-5 and TRBJ2-5; 7 bases align to TRBD1. V lost 3 bases to trimming and J lost 5 bases; unmatched junction nucleotides: 10. CDR3 size: 15 residues. In germline, CDR1 is SGHKS, CDR2 YYEKEE (reference sequence). In DNA, the CDR3 is TGTGCCAGCAGCTCATACAGGGGAGATTTGGAGACCCAGTACTTC. Its protein product is CASSSYRGDLETQYF.

The chain recombines TRBV27 with TRBJ2-1, with 10 bases that match TRBD1. Trimming cost V 6 bases and J 9 bases; bases outside gene matches: 5. The germline CDR1 and CDR2 sequences are MNHEY and SMNVEV (reference sequence). There are 13 residues in the CDR3. The CDR3: CASRDRGIFEQFF. The CDR3, as DNA: TGTGCCAGCAGGGACAGGGGGATCTTTGAGCAGTTCTTC.

The gene calls are TRBV12-5 and TRBJ2-7, with a weak D call TRBD2 (6 bases). The CDR3 runs to 15 residues. V shed 0 bases and J shed 6 bases, with 15 bases lying between them. The germline CDR1 and CDR2 sequences are LGHNT and FRNRAP. CDR3 residues: CASGLVGTGDAEQYF. CDR3 nucleotides: TGTGCTAGTGGTTTGGTAGGGACGGGGGACGCCGAGCAGTACTTC. Together with reference TRBV12-5 and TRBJ2-7, the CDR3 gives the full variable domain: DARVTQTPRHKVTEMGQEVTMRCQPILGHNTVFWYRQTMMQGLELLAYFRNRAPLDDSGMPKDRFSAEMPDATLATLKIQPSEPRDSAVYFCASGLVGTGDAEQYFGPGTRLTVT.

The chain recombines TRBV5-6 with TRBJ2-1; 7 bases agree with TRBD2. The CDR3 totals 17 residues. The germline CDR1 and CDR2 sequences are SGHDT and YYEEEE. Unmatched junction bases numbered 10, after V lost 0 bases and J lost 4 bases. CDR3 DNA sequence: TGTGCCAGCAGCTTGGTTGCGGGAGAGGCCCATTACAATGAGCAGTTCTTC. Protein: CASSLVAGEAHYNEQFF. The full variable domain, rest sourced from reference TRBV5-6 and TRBJ2-1, is DAGVTQSPTHLIKTRGQQVTLRCSPKSGHDTVSWYQQALGQGPQFIFQYYEEEERQRGNFPDRFSGHQFPNYSSELNVNALLLGDSALYLCASSLVAGEAHYNEQFFGPGTRLTVL.

The chain links TRBV5-1 to TRBJ2-7, with TRBD1 matching over 11 bases. There are 15 residues in the CDR3. Losses at the gene ends were 0 bases for V and 5 bases for J; bases not matched to a gene: 4. CDR1 and CDR2 from the germline V gene are SGHRS and YFSETQ. CDR3 nucleotide sequence: TGCGCCAGCAGCTTGGTAGGACAGGGGGCGCACGAGCAGTACTTC. It encodes CASSLVGQGAHEQYF.

This chain connects TRBV10-3 to TRBJ2-7, with TRBD1 matching over 9 bases. This CDR3 is built from 13 residues. Germline loops: CDR1 ENHRY, CDR2 SYGVKD. Germline trimming cut 4 bases from V and 7 bases from J; bases unmatched to any gene: 5. Here the CDR3 DNA reads TGTGCCATCAGTGGGGGACAGGGCCGGGAGCAGTACTTC. It yields the protein CAISGGQGREQYF.

The genes are TRBV27 and TRBJ2-1; no definite D call. With 5 bases removed from V and 8 bases from J, the gap between germline ends came to 16 bases. The germline V gene encodes CDR1 MNHEY and CDR2 SMNVEV (reference sequence). The CDR3 has 14 amino acids. Here the CDR3 DNA reads TGTGCCAGCAGTCTCTCTCGAGTTGCGGATGAGCAGTTCTTC. As protein: CASSLSRVADEQFF.

The V gene is TRBV27, the J gene TRBJ2-3; 8 bases are shared with TRBD1. The V gene end was trimmed by 1 base and the J gene end by 2 bases; junction bases not matched to a gene: 11. Germline V gene lookup returns CDR1 MNHEY and CDR2 SMNVEV (reference sequence). The CDR3 runs to 18 residues. As DNA, the CDR3 is TGTGCCAGCAGTTTATACTCCTCCGGACAGGGCCTCACAGATACGCAGTATTTT. Its protein product is CASSLYSSGQGLTDTQYF.

This sequence joins TRBV5-1 and TRBJ2-2; TRBD2 is a possible D gene (8 bases). Germline CDR1 is SGHRS and CDR2 is YFSETQ. V was trimmed by 4 bases and J by 7 bases, leaving 17 bases between them. This CDR3 has 15 residues. The CDR3 is CASSGGTAGVGELFF. Written as DNA, the CDR3 is TGCGCCAGCAGCGGAGGGACAGCGGGGGTCGGGGAGCTGTTTTTT. Using reference TRBV5-1 and TRBJ2-2 for the parts outside the CDR3, the full variable domain is KAGVTQTPRYLIKTRGQQVTLSCSPISGHRSVSWYQQTPGQGLQFLFEYFSETQRNKGNFPGRFSGRQFSNSRSEMNVSTLELGDSALYLCASSGGTAGVGELFFGEGSRLTVL.

The J gene is TRBJ2-5, the V gene TRBV7-8, with 9 bases fitting TRBD1. There are 14 residues in the CDR3. V dropped 5 bases and J dropped 3; count of bases not matched to a gene: 4. Germline V CDR1 and CDR2: SGHVS, FQNEAQ. This CDR3 reads CASSPGTGKETQYF. The CDR3 DNA reads TGTGCCAGCAGCCCCGGGACAGGGAAAGAGACCCAGTACTTC.

V gene TRBV15 combines with J gene TRBJ2-7, with unresolved D. The germline V gene encodes CDR1 LNHNV and CDR2 YYDKDF (reference sequence). The CDR3 loop spans 14 amino acids. V lost 0 bases, J lost 7 bases, and 13 bases lay in between. In nucleotides, the CDR3 is TGTGCCACCAGCAGAGATAGGGTTACCCAGGAGCAGTACTTC. Encoded protein: CATSRDRVTQEQYF.

V is TRBV9 and J is TRBJ2-5; 7 bases align to TRBD1. This CDR3 is built from 15 residues. The J segment lost 5 bases and the V segment lost 0 bases, leaving 7 bases of the junction unmatched. Germline V gene sequence: CDR1 SGDLS, CDR2 YYNGEE. The CDR3 spells CASSVDRGVGETQYF. CDR3 DNA: TGTGCCAGCAGCGTAGACAGGGGTGTAGGTGAGACCCAGTACTTC. Full variable domain (outside the CDR3, taken from reference TRBV9 and TRBJ2-5): DSGVTQTPKHLITATGQRVTLRCSPRSGDLSVYWYQQSLDQGLQFLIQYYNGEERAKGNILERFSAQQFPDLHSELNLSSLELGDSALYFCASSVDRGVGETQYFGPGTRLLVL.

V gene TRBV9 combines with J gene TRBJ1-4, with D uncertain. Deletions cut 5 bases from V and 0 bases from J, with 11 bases between. This CDR3 spans 15 amino acids. CDR1 is SGDLS, CDR2 YYNGEE, per germline. The CDR3 DNA is TGTGCCAGCAGTCGTAGATATGCAACTAATGAAAAACTGTTTTTT. This gives the protein CASSRRYATNEKLFF. Looking up the rest from reference TRBV9 and TRBJ1-4 gives the full variable domain: DSGVTQTPKHLITATGQRVTLRCSPRSGDLSVYWYQQSLDQGLQFLIQYYNGEERAKGNILERFSAQQFPDLHSELNLSSLELGDSALYFCASSRRYATNEKLFFGSGTQLSVL.

The V gene is TRBV7-9, the J gene TRBJ2-1; maybe TRBD2 (6 bases). The CDR3 is 16 residues long. Per germline, CDR1 SEHNR and CDR2 FQNEAQ (reference sequence). Trimming took off 5 bases at V and 0 bases at J, with 14 bases between the two ends. The CDR3: CASSLLVSGSYNEQFF. CDR3 DNA sequence: TGTGCCAGCAGCCTCCTGGTTAGCGGCTCCTACAATGAGCAGTTCTTC.

This clone was observed a few times. The chain combines TRBV5-1 with TRBJ2-5; 7 positions match TRBD2. Germline loops: CDR1 SGHRS, CDR2 YFSETQ. CDR3 size: 16 residues. Germline trimming cut 0 bases from V and 1 base from J; bases unmatched to any gene: 6. The CDR3 region is CASSLVGGGLQETQYF. Written as DNA, the CDR3 is TGCGCCAGCAGCTTGGTGGGCGGGGGACTCCAAGAGACCCAGTACTTC.

This clone has just a few counts. The CDR3 loop is CASSGDSRAAGELFF. The CDR3 bases are TGCGCCAGCAGCGGGGACAGTCGAGCGGCCGGGGAGCTGTTTTTT. The chain is built from TRBV5-1 and TRBJ2-2, with 7 bases aligning to TRBD1. CDR1 SGHRS and CDR2 YFSETQ come from the germline V gene. The CDR3 covers 15 residues. V lost 4 bases, J lost 6 bases, and 9 bases stayed unmatched.

This clone was detected once. The chain joins TRBV7-2 to TRBJ1-3, with D uncertain. The V and J ends lost 1 base and 0 bases respectively, with 7 bases between them. Germline CDR1 and CDR2: SGHTA and FQGNSA. The CDR3 length is 15 residues. CDR3: CASSLGHSSGNTIYF. The DNA for the CDR3 is TGTGCCAGCAGCTTAGGACACTCCTCTGGAAACACCATATATTTT.

The chain uses TRBV6-6 and TRBJ2-4; D is uncertain. This CDR3 is built from 13 residues. Germline V gene lookup returns CDR1 MNHNY and CDR2 SVGAGI (reference sequence). V lost 2 bases and J lost 4, with 6 bases in between. The CDR3 spells CASSYPTKNIQYF. The CDR3 coding sequence is TGTGCCAGCAGTTACCCTACTAAAAACATTCAGTACTTC.

This rearrangement joins TRBV11-2 to TRBJ2-1, with D perhaps given as TRBD1 or TRBD2 (5 bases each). The germline V and J ends were trimmed by 5 bases and 1 base, with 12 bases remaining between them. Germline V gene sequence: CDR1 SGHAT, CDR2 FQNNGV. The CDR3 consists of 15 residues. The CDR3 region is CASSRSEGSYNEQFF. The CDR3 coding sequence is TGTGCCAGCAGCCGTAGTGAGGGGTCCTACAATGAGCAGTTCTTC.

The chain carries TRBV7-2 and TRBJ2-1; D unclear. The CDR3 consists of 13 residues. With 5 bases removed from V and 7 bases from J, the gap between germline ends came to 12 bases. The germline CDR1 and CDR2 sequences are SGHTA and FQGNSA. In DNA form, the CDR3 reads TGTGCCAGCAGCGCAATTGGTATAAATGAGCAGTTCTTC. Amino acids: CASSAIGINEQFF.

The rearrangement uses TRBV25-1 and TRBJ1-6; unclear D gene. The germline gives CDR1 MGHDK, CDR2 SYGVNS. With 6 bases removed from V and 4 bases from J, the gap between germline ends came to 7 bases. The CDR3 is 13 amino acids. This CDR3 is CASRGEYNSPLHF. DNA for the CDR3: TGTGCCAGCAGGGGTGAATATAATTCACCCCTCCACTTT.

V is TRBV28 and J is TRBJ1-6, with D uncertain. The CDR3 runs 16 residues. The germline V gene encodes CDR1 MDHEN and CDR2 SYDVKM. V lost 8 bases and J 3 bases, leaving 17 bases between the germline ends. CDR3 residues: CASSRAGSGYNSPLHF. CDR3 bases: TGTGCCAGCTCCCGCGCGGGGTCAGGCTATAATTCACCCCTCCACTTT.